Below are 25 T cell receptor beta chains sequenced from a single sample in a study of cytomegalovirus exposure and HLA in healthy donors. 13 Jbeta primers and 60 Vbeta primers were used for the PCR. Some clones are missing from TCRdb's copy, which holds only in-frame ones; the method was immunoSEQ multiplex PCR. Of more than 95,000 clones in the sample, about 68% were seen once. Source material: PBMCs. The receptors originated from a woman aged 40-49 years in good health and CMV-seropositive.

This chain links TRBV27 with TRBJ2-7; D uncertain. Trimming removed 6 bases from V and 7 bases from J, with 13 bases in between. The CDR3 consists of 12 residues. Germline V gives CDR1 MNHEY, CDR2 SMNVEV (reference sequence). The CDR3 bases are TGTGCCAGCAGCCTCCCCGCTAGGGAGCAGTACTTC. This gives the protein CASSLPAREQYF.

This rearrangement joins TRBV19 to TRBJ1-4; D ambiguous. The CDR3 covers 13 residues. With 0 bases removed from V and 7 bases from J, the gap between germline ends came to 6 bases. Germline lookup yields CDR1 LNHDA and CDR2 SQIVND (reference sequence). The CDR3 sequence is CASSIDPTEKLFF. As DNA, the CDR3 is TGTGCCAGTAGTATAGACCCTACTGAAAAACTGTTTTTT.

This sequence joins TRBV5-1 and TRBJ1-6; D is undetermined. With 1 base removed from V and 6 bases from J, the gap between germline ends came to 8 bases. Germline assignment: CDR1 SGHRS and CDR2 YFSETQ. CDR3 length equals 14 residues. The CDR3 loop is CASSLKQLNSPLHF. CDR3 coding DNA: TGCGCCAGCAGCTTGAAACAGCTTAATTCACCCCTCCACTTT.

This rearrangement joins TRBV19 to TRBJ2-7, with 8 bases identical to TRBD1. This CDR3 comprises 15 residues. Germline CDR1 and CDR2: LNHDA and SQIVND (reference sequence). Trimming removed 6 bases from V and 2 bases from J; junction bases left unmatched: 9. CDR3 sequence (DNA): TGTGCCAGTAGACCACGGACAGGGTTCGCCTACGAGCAGTACTTC. This encodes CASRPRTGFAYEQYF.

The CDR3 sequence: CASSQGRDSDWQFF. The DNA for the CDR3 is TGTGCCAGCAGCCAAGGGCGGGACTCCGACTGGCAGTTCTTC. The V gene is TRBV4-2, the J gene TRBJ2-1; D is possibly TRBD2 (6 bases). This CDR3 comprises 14 residues. Germline lookup yields CDR1 LGHNA and CDR2 YNFKEQ. Deletions cut 1 base from V and 12 bases from J, with 16 bases between.

A single count supports this clone. Here the CDR3 reads CASSEDRLDYYNEQFF. The CDR3 DNA reads TGCGCCAGCAGTGAGGACCGACTAGACTACTACAATGAGCAGTTCTTC. The chain links TRBV10-2 to TRBJ2-1, with D possibly being TRBD2 (6 bases). Germline lookup yields CDR1 WSHSY and CDR2 SAAADI. With 2 bases removed from V and 3 bases from J, the gap between germline ends came to 14 bases. The CDR3 loop spans 16 amino acids.

This chain joins TRBV7-2 and TRBJ2-7, with 7 bases fitting TRBD1. V lost 10 bases and J lost 3; bases outside the gene matches: 6. The CDR3 sequence is 12 residues long. Germline loops: CDR1 SGHTA, CDR2 FQGNSA. This chain's CDR3 is CATGTVGYEQYF. CDR3 coding DNA: TGTGCCACCGGGACAGTCGGCTACGAGCAGTACTTC.

The chain has TRBV18 and TRBJ1-1; 8 bases match TRBD1. The germline V gene has CDR1 KGHSH and CDR2 LQKENI. The CDR3 contains 14 residues. The ends lost 0 bases at V and 7 bases at J; junction bases unmatched: 4. DNA for the CDR3: TGTGCCAGCTCACCACCCGGACAGGGAAGTGAAGCTTTCTTT. Translated: CASSPPGQGSEAFF.

This clone turned up a few times. The chain carries TRBV27 and TRBJ2-7; 7 bases fit TRBD2. V dropped 10 bases and J dropped 0; count of bases not matched to a gene: 6. Germline loops: CDR1 MNHEY, CDR2 SMNVEV (reference sequence). The CDR3 loop spans 13 amino acids. The CDR3 loop is CATKLANSYEQYF. DNA for the CDR3: TGTGCCACCAAACTAGCGAACTCCTACGAGCAGTACTTC.

This clone has a handful of counts. J is TRBJ1-2 and V is TRBV6-5, with unresolved D. Deletions cut 7 bases from V and 2 bases from J, with 11 bases between. CDR1 MNHEY and CDR2 SVGAGI come from the germline V gene. This CDR3 has 13 residues. The CDR3 reads CASTPNSNYGYTF. The CDR3 coding sequence is TGTGCCAGCACCCCTAACTCAAACTATGGCTACACCTTC.

The rearrangement uses TRBV28 and TRBJ2-7; the match to TRBD1 covers 9 bases. This CDR3 is 15 amino acids long. Germline V gene lookup returns CDR1 MDHEN and CDR2 SYDVKM. The V and J ends lost 5 bases and 5 bases, in that order; junction bases with no gene match: 10. The CDR3 bases are TGTGCCAGCAGTCCACGAGCCGGGACAGGGAACGAGCAGTACTTC. Amino acids: CASSPRAGTGNEQYF. Full variable domain (remainder filled in from reference TRBV28 and TRBJ2-7): DVKVTQSSRYLVKRTGEKVFLECVQDMDHENMFWYRQDPGLGLRLIYFSYDVKMKEKGDIPEGYSVSREKKERFSLILESASTNQTSMYLCASSPRAGTGNEQYFGPGTRLTVT.

This clone was detected once. V usage is TRBV10-2 and J usage is TRBJ2-1; D perhaps matches TRBD1 (6 bases). Trimming left V 9 bases short and J 10 bases short, with 22 bases between. The CDR3 covers 14 residues. CDR1 is WSHSY, CDR2 SAAADI, per germline. CDR3 coding DNA: TGCGCCAGAAGGGGGTGGTGGGTGGAATACGAGCAGTTCTTC. Residues: CARRGWWVEYEQFF.

This clone has a handful of counts. The chain is built from TRBV9 and TRBJ2-2; 8 bases align to TRBD2. CDR1 and CDR2 (germline): SGDLS, YYNGEE. This CDR3 has 17 residues. J was trimmed by 1 base and V by 4 bases; bases with no gene match: 9. The CDR3 nucleotides read TGTGCCAGCAGCCCATTATCCGGGGGGGAGAACACCGGGGAGCTGTTTTTT. Protein product: CASSPLSGGENTGELFF.

The gene calls are TRBV7-9 and TRBJ1-1; D is undetermined. The CDR3 has 17 residues. With 4 bases removed from V and 3 bases from J, the gap between germline ends came to 21 bases. CDR1 is SEHNR and CDR2 is FQNEAQ in the germline V gene (reference sequence). CDR3 bases: TGTGCCAGCAGCTCCCTTGTGGGCCCCCGCGGGGACACTGAAGCTTTCTTT. It specifies CASSSLVGPRGDTEAFF.

The V call is TRBV27, the J call TRBJ2-7, with a possible D match to TRBD1 (5 bases). Trimming left V 3 bases short and J 5 bases short, with 35 bases between. The CDR3 loop spans 21 amino acids. CDR1 and CDR2 (germline): MNHEY, SMNVEV (reference sequence). CDR3 DNA: TGTGCCAGCAGTTTCCACCGGACACAGTGGGTTGGGCCTCCTTCTACCAACGAGCAGTACTTC. Translating gives CASSFHRTQWVGPPSTNEQYF.

The rearrangement joins TRBV4-2 to TRBJ2-1; D not resolved. This CDR3 is built from 16 residues. CDR1 LGHNA and CDR2 YNFKEQ come from the germline V gene. Between the trimmed V and J ends, which lost 3 bases and 0 bases, there was a span of 12 bases. The CDR3 DNA is TGTGCCAGCAGCCAGGCTTCGAGGAGCTCCTACAATGAGCAGTTCTTC. Its protein product is CASSQASRSSYNEQFF.

J is TRBJ2-5 and V is TRBV7-2, with D tentatively TRBD1 (6 bases). The V gene lost 5 bases and the J gene lost 4 bases, with 20 bases spanning the gap. This CDR3 region has 16 residues. Germline CDR1 SGHTA, CDR2 FQGNSA. DNA of the CDR3: TGTGCCAGCAGCCCAACGACCGAACAGGGTAGAGAGACCCAGTACTTC. This translates into CASSPTTEQGRETQYF.

The rearrangement joins TRBV7-9 to TRBJ2-1; the D gene is possibly TRBD1 (5 bases). Per germline, CDR1 SEHNR and CDR2 FQNEAQ (reference sequence). The V and J ends lost 2 bases and 7 bases respectively, with 6 bases between them. The CDR3 contains 12 residues. The CDR3 protein is CASSLRGNEQFF. The CDR3 DNA follows: TGTGCCAGCAGCTTAAGGGGTAATGAGCAGTTCTTC. Together with reference TRBV7-9 and TRBJ2-1, the CDR3 gives the full variable domain: DTGVSQNPRHKITKRGQNVTFRCDPISEHNRLYWYRQTLGQGPEFLTYFQNEAQLEKSRLLSDRFSAERPKGSFSTLEIQRTEQGDSAMYLCASSLRGNEQFFGPGTRLTVL.

This chain uses TRBV5-1 with TRBJ2-1, with 10 bases matching TRBD2. Germline lookup yields CDR1 SGHRS and CDR2 YFSETQ. The V and J ends lost 0 bases and 4 bases, in that order; junction bases with no gene match: 1. The CDR3 extends over 15 amino acids. The CDR3 sequence: CASSLGTSGYNEQFF. The DNA of the CDR3 is TGCGCCAGCAGCTTGGGGACTAGCGGTTACAATGAGCAGTTCTTC.

This clone was seen a handful of times. This chain links TRBV19 with TRBJ2-7; perhaps TRBD2 as D (6 bases). Germline loops: CDR1 LNHDA, CDR2 SQIVND (reference sequence). The CDR3 has 14 residues. V lost 3 bases, J lost 4 bases, and 13 bases lay in between. The CDR3 nucleotides are TGTGCCAGTAGTATTAGCGGAGAACTTTACGAGCAGTACTTC. Translation: CASSISGELYEQYF.

The chain links TRBV5-1 to TRBJ2-1, with D possibly being TRBD2 (5 bases). Trimming shortened V by 5 bases and J by 9 bases, and 21 bases separated the two germline ends. The V gene's germline CDR1 is SGHRS and CDR2 YFSETQ. The CDR3 runs 15 residues. CDR3 region: CASSFTGYDNGEQFF. The CDR3 DNA follows: TGCGCCAGCAGTTTCACGGGGTACGATAACGGTGAGCAGTTCTTC. The full variable domain, in which reference TRBV5-1 and TRBJ2-1 provide the parts outside the CDR3, is KAGVTQTPRYLIKTRGQQVTLSCSPISGHRSVSWYQQTPGQGLQFLFEYFSETQRNKGNFPGRFSGRQFSNSRSEMNVSTLELGDSALYLCASSFTGYDNGEQFFGPGTRLTVL.

The table lists this clone with a few counts. V and J are TRBV6-4 and TRBJ2-7, with 9 positions matching TRBD2. This CDR3 has 15 residues. V lost 11 bases, J lost 4 bases, and 15 bases stayed unmatched. CDR1 is MRHNA and CDR2 is SNTAGT in the germline V gene. The CDR3 here is CAYFRAGGLRYEQYF. In nucleotides, the CDR3 is TGTGCCTACTTTCGGGCGGGAGGGCTACGGTACGAGCAGTACTTC.

This clone was detected only once. Within the sample, other DNA sequences also encode this same CDR3. The chain combines TRBV7-2 with TRBJ2-5; D is unclear. The germline CDR1 and CDR2 sequences are SGHTA and FQGNSA. The V end was cut by 0 bases, the J end by 1 base, with 3 bases between. The CDR3 totals 13 residues. Here the CDR3 reads CASSLAFQETQYF. CDR3 nucleotide sequence: TGTGCCAGCAGCTTAGCCTTCCAAGAGACCCAGTACTTC. Full variable domain (outside the CDR3, taken from reference TRBV7-2 and TRBJ2-5): GAGVSQSPSNKVTEKGKDVELRCDPISGHTALYWYRQSLGQGLEFLIYFQGNSAPDKSGLPSDRFSAERTGGSVSTLTIQRTQQEDSAVYLCASSLAFQETQYFGPGTRLLVL.

V gene TRBV5-1 combines with J gene TRBJ2-3, with D perhaps matching TRBD1 (6 bases). V dropped 2 bases and J dropped 0 bases, with 10 bases sitting between them. The CDR3 totals 15 residues. Germline V gene lookup returns CDR1 SGHRS and CDR2 YFSETQ. The DNA for the CDR3 is TGCGCCAGCAGCTTACAGGGCCTAAGCACAGATACGCAGTATTTT. As protein: CASSLQGLSTDTQYF. Together with reference TRBV5-1 and TRBJ2-3, the CDR3 gives the full variable domain: KAGVTQTPRYLIKTRGQQVTLSCSPISGHRSVSWYQQTPGQGLQFLFEYFSETQRNKGNFPGRFSGRQFSNSRSEMNVSTLELGDSALYLCASSLQGLSTDTQYFGPGTRLTVL.

J is TRBJ2-7 and V is TRBV29-1, with D perhaps TRBD1 (5 bases). CDR3 length: 13 residues. Germline V lookup: CDR1 SQVTM, CDR2 ANQGSEA. The V and J ends lost 4 bases and 1 base respectively, with 11 bases between them. Here the CDR3 DNA reads TGCAGCGTTGGGCAGGGTCTTTCCTACGAGCAGTACTTC. The encoded protein is CSVGQGLSYEQYF.